Shown below are 22 T cell receptor beta chains from a single sample sequenced in a study of regulatory T cells in long-lasting Graves disease. Researchers made TCR beta libraries by using iRepertoire HTBI primers and running Arm-PCR on CDR3 regions. TCRdb independently ran MiXCR on the multiplex PCR reads; one entry per CDR3 protein. This table has roughly 560,000 distinct CDR3 sequences, 15% to 20% appearing once. Time point in this sample: newly diagnosed GD, antithyroid drugs for less than 3 months. PBMC RNA served as the TCR library source. The data also belong to a second study, concerning T cells in Graves' hyperthyroidism and ophthalmopathy.

The material was peripheral blood mononuclear cells (PBMCs), obtained at new diagnosis, from a patient treated with antithyroid drugs. The receptors derive from a woman aged 35-65 years with Graves disease.

This clonotype occurred many times. This sequence joins TRBV12-3 or TRBV12-4 and TRBJ1-2; D unclear. V was trimmed by 6 bases and J by 0 bases, leaving 14 bases between them. The CDR3 spans 15 residues. CDR3: CASRGRPTANYGYTF. CDR3 sequence (DNA): TGTGCCAGCAGGGGTCGACCGACCGCTAACTATGGCTACACCTTC.

V gene TRBV29-1 combines with J gene TRBJ1-1; tentatively, D is TRBD1 (6 bases). There are 14 residues in the CDR3. V gave up 7 bases and J gave up 6 bases, with 21 bases separating them. Germline CDR1 reads SQVTM; CDR2 reads ANQGSEA. The CDR3 reads CSGALTGRDPEAFF. In nucleotides, the CDR3 is TGCAGCGGGGCTCTTACAGGGAGGGATCCTGAAGCTTTCTTT.

The chain uses TRBV19 and TRBJ1-1; D is undetermined. There are 12 residues in the CDR3. The germline CDR1 and CDR2 sequences are LNHDA and SQIVND (reference sequence). The V end was cut by 3 bases, the J end by 6 bases, with 8 bases between. CDR3 nucleotides: TGTGCCAGTAGTATTGGTTTCTCTGAAGCTTTCTTT. It is translated as CASSIGFSEAFF.

Many counts were recorded for this clonotype. V usage is TRBV28 and J usage is TRBJ1-2, with D tentatively TRBD1 (5 bases). Trimming took off 6 bases at V and 1 base at J, with 15 bases between the two ends. The CDR3 runs 15 residues. Germline values: CDR1 MDHEN, CDR2 SYDVKM. The CDR3 DNA reads as TGTGCCAGCAGGCGCAACCGGGACTATAACTATGGCTACACCTTC. Its protein product is CASRRNRDYNYGYTF.

In its sample, this clonotype was seen many times. The CDR3 nucleotides read TGTGCCAGCAGCGTAGGCGCATTGCAGAAGGACTATGGCTACACCTTC. Amino acids: CASSVGALQKDYGYTF. This chain uses TRBV9 with TRBJ1-2; no clear D gene. Germline V lookup: CDR1 SGDLS, CDR2 YYNGEE. The V end lost 0 bases, the J end lost 3 bases, and 15 bases lay between the germline ends. The CDR3 consists of 16 residues.

About this clonotype: A clone one base away is much larger, so this may be a read error. V is TRBV3-1 and J is TRBJ2-1, with 8 bases identical to TRBD2. The CDR3 contains 16 residues. Germline loops: CDR1 LGHDT, CDR2 YNNKEL (reference sequence). V shed 0 bases and J 7 bases; nucleotides not matched to a gene: 8. CDR3 sequence reads: CASSQDRTGGPNEQFF. The CDR3 DNA reads as TGTGCCAGCAGCCAAGACAGGACGGGGGGGCCTAATGAGCAGTTCTTC.

The V gene is TRBV4-2, the J gene TRBJ2-1, with D tentatively TRBD2 (6 bases). The germline gives CDR1 LGHNA, CDR2 YNFKEQ. V lost 0 bases, J lost 8 bases, and 11 bases lay in between. The CDR3 has 14 amino acids. CDR3 region: CASSQDIRRDEQFF. The DNA of the CDR3 is TGTGCCAGCAGCCAAGATATCAGGAGGGATGAGCAGTTCTTC.

Notes on this clonotype: This may stem from a read error, because a much larger clone lies one nucleotide away. The V and J genes are TRBV11-2 and TRBJ2-3; 7 bases align to TRBD1. V shed 6 bases and J 5 bases; nucleotides not matched to a gene: 8. The CDR3 loop spans 14 amino acids. Germline lookup yields CDR1 SGHAT and CDR2 FQNNGV. CDR3 region: CASSHLQGVDTQYF. For the CDR3, the DNA is TGTGCCAGCAGTCACCTTCAGGGGGTAGATACGCAGTATTTT.

This clonotype was picked up many times. The rearrangement links TRBV7-3 to TRBJ2-1, with 11 positions matching TRBD2. J was trimmed by 8 bases and V by 2 bases; bases with no gene match: 8. CDR1 is SGHTA, CDR2 FQGTGA, per germline. The CDR3 runs 16 residues. Here the CDR3 DNA reads TGTGCCAGCAGCTTAGGTAGCGGGGGGGGTCCCCATGAGCAGTTCTTC. Its translation: CASSLGSGGGPHEQFF.

This clonotype was recorded at least ten times. This chain connects TRBV2 to TRBJ2-5; 10 nucleotides agree with TRBD1. Per the germline V gene, CDR1 is SNHLY and CDR2 is FYNNEI. The CDR3 loop spans 14 amino acids. V lost 6 bases and J lost 4; bases outside the gene matches: 5. In nucleotides, the CDR3 is TGTGCCAGCAGGGGACAGGGGAGATTAGAGACCCAGTACTTC. Protein: CASRGQGRLETQYF.

The chain employs TRBV4-1 and TRBJ2-7, with D perhaps matching TRBD2 (6 bases). The ends were cut back, 2 bases at V and 5 bases at J, with 19 bases in the middle. Germline-derived CDR1 and CDR2 are MGHRA and YSYEKL. The CDR3 has 16 residues. Here the CDR3 DNA reads TGCGCCAGCAGCCAACCCCCGGCGGGACGGAGGGACGAGCAGTACTTC. This encodes CASSQPPAGRRDEQYF.

With regard to this clonotype: This may come from a read error, since a much larger clone is one base off. The J gene is TRBJ1-2, the V gene TRBV5-1; no firm D call. In germline, CDR1 is SGHRS, CDR2 YFSETQ. The V end was cut by 4 bases, the J end by 8 bases, with 15 bases between. This CDR3 has 13 residues. The CDR3 sequence: CASSRGRGIGYTF. CDR3 DNA: TGCGCCAGCAGCCGCGGACGGGGTATAGGCTACACCTTC.

This clonotype was observed many times. The chain uses TRBV6-2 or TRBV6-3 and TRBJ2-5, with 7 nucleotides matching TRBD2. Per the germline V gene, CDR1 is MNHEY and CDR2 is SVGEGT. V lost 4 bases to trimming and J lost 3 bases; unmatched junction nucleotides: 8. The CDR3 is 15 residues long. CDR3 protein: CASSSAGAGEETQYF. DNA of the CDR3: TGTGCCAGCAGTTCCGCCGGGGCGGGGGAAGAGACCCAGTACTTC.

A few counts support this clonotype. V gene TRBV6-1 combines with J gene TRBJ2-5; 9 nucleotides align to TRBD1. CDR1 and CDR2 from the germline V gene are MNHNS and SASEGT. The CDR3 runs to 17 residues. The ends lost 8 bases at V and 0 bases at J; junction bases unmatched: 13. CDR3 sequence: CASREGAGTGYQETQYF. DNA for the CDR3: TGTGCCAGCCGAGAAGGGGCCGGGACAGGGTACCAAGAGACCCAGTACTTC.

In its sample, this clonotype was seen many times. V and J are TRBV12-3 or TRBV12-4 and TRBJ1-2, with D tentatively TRBD1 (5 bases). This CDR3 region has 15 residues. V lost 3 bases, J lost 4 bases, and 15 bases lay in between. Here the CDR3 reads CASSFAGGIPYGYTF. The DNA of the CDR3 is TGTGCCAGCAGTTTCGCTGGGGGAATTCCCTATGGCTACACCTTC.

This clonotype was seen a few times. The rearrangement links TRBV11-2 to TRBJ1-4; tentative D call: TRBD1 (5 bases). V was clipped by 5 bases and J by 0 bases, with 22 bases between them. The CDR3 sequence is 19 residues long. The germline CDR1 and CDR2 sequences are SGHAT and FQNNGV. The CDR3 nucleotides are TGTGCCAGCAGCCCACTAGGGGCGATCAGGGACCCAACTAATGAAAAACTGTTTTTT. As protein: CASSPLGAIRDPTNEKLFF.

V and J are TRBV10-2 and TRBJ1-1; D possibly corresponds to TRBD1 (6 bases). The ends were cut back, 6 bases at V and 4 bases at J, with 12 bases in the middle. CDR3 size: 13 residues. In germline, CDR1 is WSHSY, CDR2 SAAADI. CDR3 loop: CASRPGHITEAFF. The CDR3 DNA is TGCGCCAGCAGGCCGGGACACATCACTGAAGCTTTCTTT.

This clonotype was observed many times. V is TRBV2 and J is TRBJ1-6, with 9 bases that match TRBD1. Germline V gene lookup returns CDR1 SNHLY and CDR2 FYNNEI. Unmatched junction bases numbered 3, after V lost 2 bases and J lost 10 bases. The CDR3 loop spans 14 amino acids. The CDR3 DNA sequence: TGTGCCAGCAGTGAAAACAGGGGGCAATCACCCCTCCACTTT. The encoded protein is CASSENRGQSPLHF.

The V and J genes are TRBV6-2 or TRBV6-3 and TRBJ1-2, with 11 bases aligning to TRBD1. J gave up 7 bases and V 5 bases, and 9 bases lay outside the gene matches. The CDR3 contains 15 residues. Per germline, CDR1 MNHEY and CDR2 SVGEGT. CDR3 sequence reads: CASSPTGTGGFGYTF. The CDR3 coding sequence is TGTGCCAGCAGTCCAACCGGGACAGGGGGTTTTGGCTACACCTTC.

This clonotype appeared many times. The chain links TRBV12-3 or TRBV12-4 to TRBJ2-1, with 11 bases identical to TRBD2. The CDR3 is 16 amino acids. The ends lost 6 bases at V and 1 base at J; junction bases unmatched: 5. In nucleotides, the CDR3 is TGTGCCAGCAGCTTGGGGACTAGCGGATCCTACAATGAGCAGTTCTTC. Protein sequence: CASSLGTSGSYNEQFF.

A note on this clonotype: A much larger clonotype is one base distant, so this may be a read error. The J gene is TRBJ1-1, the V gene TRBV11-2, with D possibly matching TRBD1 (5 bases). V gave up 11 bases and J gave up 2 bases, with 12 bases separating them. The V gene's germline CDR1 is SGHAT and CDR2 FQNNGV. The CDR3 extends over 12 amino acids. The CDR3 sequence is CALGDGNTEAFF. The CDR3 region has the DNA TGTGCCCTCGGGGACGGCAACACTGAAGCTTTCTTT.

This clonotype was seen more than once but under ten times. The chain recombines TRBV6-1 with TRBJ1-5; D gene unclear. Germline V CDR1 and CDR2: MNHNS, SASEGT. The V end was cut by 11 bases, the J end by 12 bases, with 23 bases between. This CDR3 is built from 13 residues. The CDR3 sequence is CAADAGSGLLQHF. The CDR3 region has the DNA TGTGCCGCCGATGCCGGGAGCGGCTTGCTCCAGCATTTT.